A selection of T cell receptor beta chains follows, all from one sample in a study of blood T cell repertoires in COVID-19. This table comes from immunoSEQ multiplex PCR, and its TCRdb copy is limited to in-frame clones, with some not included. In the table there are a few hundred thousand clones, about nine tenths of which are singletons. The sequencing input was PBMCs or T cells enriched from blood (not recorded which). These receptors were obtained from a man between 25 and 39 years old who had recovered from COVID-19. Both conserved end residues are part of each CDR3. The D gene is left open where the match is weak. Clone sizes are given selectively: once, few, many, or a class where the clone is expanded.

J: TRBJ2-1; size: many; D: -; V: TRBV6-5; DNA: TGTGCCAGCACGACAGGCTACAATGAGCAGTTCTTC; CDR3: CASTTGYNEQFF
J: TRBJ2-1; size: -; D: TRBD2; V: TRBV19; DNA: TGTGCCAGTAGTGGCGAGCGGGGGGGGATCTACAATGAGCAGTTCTTC; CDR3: CASSGERGGIYNEQFF
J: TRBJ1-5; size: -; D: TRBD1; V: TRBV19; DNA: TGTGCCAGTTCCGGTCGAATACAGGGGGTAGGTCAGCCCCAGCATTTT; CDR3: CASSGRIQGVGQPQHF
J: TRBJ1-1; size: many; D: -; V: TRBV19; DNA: TGTGCCAGTAGTATGAAAGGGGACACTGAAGCTTTCTTT; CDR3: CASSMKGDTEAFF
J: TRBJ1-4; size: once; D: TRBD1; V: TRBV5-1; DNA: TGCGCCAGCAGCTTCAGGGGGCGGGAGGAAAAACTGTTTTTT; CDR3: CASSFRGREEKLFF
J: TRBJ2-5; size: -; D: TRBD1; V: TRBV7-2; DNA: TGTGCCAGCAGCCTAAACCCCAGGGGGCGCCAGGAGACCCAGTACTTC; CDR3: CASSLNPRGRQETQYF
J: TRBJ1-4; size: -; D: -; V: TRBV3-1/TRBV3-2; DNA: TGTGCCAGCAGCCAAACAGGGACGATGACTAATGAAAAACTGTTTTTT; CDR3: CASSQTGTMTNEKLFF
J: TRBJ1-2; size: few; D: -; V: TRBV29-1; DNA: TGCAGCCCGCGCCGGGCAGGGGTAGGCTACACCTTC; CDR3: CSPRRAGVGYTF
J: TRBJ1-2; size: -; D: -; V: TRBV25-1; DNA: TGTGCCAGCAGTTTCGGGTCCAACTATGGCTACACCTTC; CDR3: CASSFGSNYGYTF
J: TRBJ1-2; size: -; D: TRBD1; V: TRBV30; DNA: TGTGCCTGGAGAGATTACTCAACTGGCGGACAGGGCCGAGGCTACACCTTC; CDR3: CAWRDYSTGGQGRGYTF
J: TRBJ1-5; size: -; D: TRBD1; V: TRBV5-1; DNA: TGCGCCAGCAGCTTGGGATCAGGGGGTCAGCCCCAGCATTTT; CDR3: CASSLGSGGQPQHF
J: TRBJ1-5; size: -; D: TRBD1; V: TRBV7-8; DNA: TGTGCCAGCAGCAGAAGGGGACAGAAGAGCAATCAGCCCCAGCATTTT; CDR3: CASSRRGQKSNQPQHF
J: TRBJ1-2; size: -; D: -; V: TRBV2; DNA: TGTGCCACTACCTCGGGATACACTAACTATGGCTACACCTTC; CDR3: CATTSGYTNYGYTF
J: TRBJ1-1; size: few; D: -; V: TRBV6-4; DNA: TGTGCCAGCAGTGCCGGGGTTTGGAACACTGAAGCTTTCTTT; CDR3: CASSAGVWNTEAFF
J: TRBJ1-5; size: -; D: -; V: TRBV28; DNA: TGTGCCAGCAGTTTACGACAGAGGTTCAATCAGCCCCAGCATTTT; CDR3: CASSLRQRFNQPQHF
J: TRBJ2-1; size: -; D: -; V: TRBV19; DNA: TGTGCCAGTAGTATCCAGGGCGTCGGTGAGCAGTTCTTC; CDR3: CASSIQGVGEQFF
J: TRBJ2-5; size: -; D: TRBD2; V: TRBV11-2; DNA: TGTGCCAGCAGCTTCAGACTAGCCCAAGAGACCCAGTACTTC; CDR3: CASSFRLAQETQYF
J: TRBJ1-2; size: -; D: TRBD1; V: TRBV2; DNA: TGTGCCAGCAGTGATTCAGGGACAGGGGTCTTGGGTGGCTACACCTTC; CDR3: CASSDSGTGVLGGYTF
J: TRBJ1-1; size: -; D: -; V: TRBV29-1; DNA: TGCAGCGTCAGCAATCGACAGTCATTGAACACTGAAGCTTTCTTT; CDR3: CSVSNRQSLNTEAFF
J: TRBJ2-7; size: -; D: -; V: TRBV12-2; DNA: TGTGCAAGTCGCTTAGGGGGAGGGCACAGGGGGAAGATCTACGAGCAGTACTTC; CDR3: CASRLGGGHRGKIYEQYF
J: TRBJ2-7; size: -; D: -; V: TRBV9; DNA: TGTGCCAGCAGCGTAGGAGGGGGTGCCTACGAGCAGTACTTC; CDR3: CASSVGGGAYEQYF
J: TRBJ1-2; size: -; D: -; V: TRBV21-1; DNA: TGTGCCAGCAGCAAAGAAAGATCTCGGGACATCACTAACTATGGCTACACCTTC; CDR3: CASSKERSRDITNYGYTF
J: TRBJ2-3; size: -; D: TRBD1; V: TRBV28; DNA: TGTGCCAGCAGCCCTGCTGACAGGGGGCGCCCAGATACGCAGTATTTT; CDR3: CASSPADRGRPDTQYF
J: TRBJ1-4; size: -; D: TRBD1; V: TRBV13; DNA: TGTGCCAGCAGTACAGGGGCGGTTAATGAAAAACTGTTTTTT; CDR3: CASSTGAVNEKLFF
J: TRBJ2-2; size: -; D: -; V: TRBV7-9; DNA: TGTGCCAGCAGCTACAGGGAGACGAACACCGGGGAGCTGTTTTTT; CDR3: CASSYRETNTGELFF
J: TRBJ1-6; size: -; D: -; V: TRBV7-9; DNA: TGTGCCAGCAGCTCTGACGGGGATTCACCCCTCCACTTT; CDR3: CASSSDGDSPLHF
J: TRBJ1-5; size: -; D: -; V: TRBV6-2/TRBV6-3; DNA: TGTGCCAGCAGTCGACAGCGGGCAGCTAATAATCAGCCCCAGCATTTT; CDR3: CASSRQRAANNQPQHF
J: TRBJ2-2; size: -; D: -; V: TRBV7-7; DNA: TGTGCTAGCAGCTTGGGCGACCTCACCGGGGAGCTGTTTTTT; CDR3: CASSLGDLTGELFF
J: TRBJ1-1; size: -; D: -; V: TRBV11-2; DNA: TGTGCCAGCAGCTTTGGGGCGTACACTGAAGCTTTCTTT; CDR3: CASSFGAYTEAFF
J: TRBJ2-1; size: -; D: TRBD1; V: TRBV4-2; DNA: TGTGCCAGCGGACCACGGACAGGGTCCGACAATGAGCAGTTCTTC; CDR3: CASGPRTGSDNEQFF
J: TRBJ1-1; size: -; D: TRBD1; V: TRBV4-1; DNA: TGCGCCAGCAGCCAAGATACGGACTCCCCAGGGGGGATGACTGAAGCTTTCTTT; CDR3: CASSQDTDSPGGMTEAFF
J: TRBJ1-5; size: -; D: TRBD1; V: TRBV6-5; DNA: TGTGCCAGCAGTCCTACAGGGGGCAAGAATCAGCCCCAGCATTTT; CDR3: CASSPTGGKNQPQHF
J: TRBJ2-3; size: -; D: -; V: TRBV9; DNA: TGTGCCAGCAGCGTGAGGGGGGACAGTGTATTTGGAGATACGCAGTATTTT; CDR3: CASSVRGDSVFGDTQYF
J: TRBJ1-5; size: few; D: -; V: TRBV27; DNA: TGTGCCAGCAGTTCAGCAGGGGCCCCCAATCAGCCCCAGCATTTT; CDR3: CASSSAGAPNQPQHF
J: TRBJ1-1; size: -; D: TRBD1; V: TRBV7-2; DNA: TGTGCCAGCAGCTTCAGGGGGATGCCTGAAGCTTTCTTT; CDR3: CASSFRGMPEAFF
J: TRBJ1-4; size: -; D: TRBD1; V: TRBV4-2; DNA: TGTGCCAGCAGCCCTGACGGGACAGATACTGCAACTAATGAAAAACTGTTTTTT; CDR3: CASSPDGTDTATNEKLFF
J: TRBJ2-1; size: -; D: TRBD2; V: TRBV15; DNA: TGTGCCACCCGCAGGACTAGCGGTGTCAATGAGCAGTTCTTC; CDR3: CATRRTSGVNEQFF
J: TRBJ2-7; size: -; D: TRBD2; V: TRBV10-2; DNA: TGCGCCAGCAGTGCCCTAGCGGGTGGCGGCGAGCAGTACTTC; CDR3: CASSALAGGGEQYF
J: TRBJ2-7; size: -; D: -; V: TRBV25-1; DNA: TGTGCCAGCAGGTCCATCTACGAGCAGTACTTC; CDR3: CASRSIYEQYF
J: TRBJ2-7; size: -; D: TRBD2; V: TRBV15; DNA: TGTGCCACCAGCAGCCGCCTCCGAGCGGGAGGCTACGAGCAGTACTTC; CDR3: CATSSRLRAGGYEQYF
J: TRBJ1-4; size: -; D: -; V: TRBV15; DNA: TGTGCCACCAGGCAACAGGGTCGAGGGGAAAAACTGTTTTTT; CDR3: CATRQQGRGEKLFF
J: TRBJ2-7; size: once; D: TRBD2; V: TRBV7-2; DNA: TGTGCCAGCAGTCTCGGTAGCGGGGGGTCGTACGAGCAGTACTTC; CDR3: CASSLGSGGSYEQYF
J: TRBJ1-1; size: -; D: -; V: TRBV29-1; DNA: TGCAGCGTTGCTCAGATGATGAACACTGAAGCTTTCTTT; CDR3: CSVAQMMNTEAFF
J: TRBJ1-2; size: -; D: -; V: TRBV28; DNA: TGTGCCAGCTCGGTTGGCAGGGGTAACTATGGCTACACCTTC; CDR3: CASSVGRGNYGYTF
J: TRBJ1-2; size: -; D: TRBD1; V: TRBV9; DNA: TGTGCCAGCAGCGTAGGACAGGGCTATGGCTACACCTTC; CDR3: CASSVGQGYGYTF
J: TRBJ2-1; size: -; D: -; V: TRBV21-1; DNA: TGTGCCAGCAGCAAGCACGGGCAGGGGGAGTTGTATGAGCAGTTCTTC; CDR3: CASSKHGQGELYEQFF
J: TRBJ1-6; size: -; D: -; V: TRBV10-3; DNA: TGTGCCATCAGTGAGGGGCAGAGCTCCTATAATTCACCCCTCCACTTT; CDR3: CAISEGQSSYNSPLHF
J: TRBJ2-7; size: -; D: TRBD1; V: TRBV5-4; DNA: TGTGCCAGCAGCCCCCCGGGGACAGGGCTCTACGAGCAGTACTTC; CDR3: CASSPPGTGLYEQYF
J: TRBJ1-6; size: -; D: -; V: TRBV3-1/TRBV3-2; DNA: TGTGCCAGCAGCCAAGGGTTAACAGGGAGCTCCTATAATTCACCCCTCCACTTT; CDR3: CASSQGLTGSSYNSPLHF
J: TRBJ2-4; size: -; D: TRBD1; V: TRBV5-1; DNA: TGCGCCAGCAGCGGCCGGGACAGGGGAGAGGCCAAAAACATTCAGTACTTC; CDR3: CASSGRDRGEAKNIQYF
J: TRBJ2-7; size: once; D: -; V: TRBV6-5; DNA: TGTGCCAGCATTTCCGGACAGCCTCCCTACGAGCAGTACTTC; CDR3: CASISGQPPYEQYF
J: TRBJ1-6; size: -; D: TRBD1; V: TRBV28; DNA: TGTGCCAGCACCATTAACAGGGGGTTGAATTCACCCCTCCACTTT; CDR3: CASTINRGLNSPLHF
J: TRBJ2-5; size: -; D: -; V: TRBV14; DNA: TGTGCCAGCAGCCAAGATTTCGTTGGGGGCCGTGAGACCCAGTACTTC; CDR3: CASSQDFVGGRETQYF
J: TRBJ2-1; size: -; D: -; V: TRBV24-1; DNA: TGTGCCACCAGTGCGAATGCGGGAACTCTCAGCCGGGCCTACAATGAGCAGTTCTTC; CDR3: CATSANAGTLSRAYNEQFF